This T cell receptor beta chain was profiled in a study of beta chain features in type 1 diabetes. V lost 3 bases and J lost 9, with 9 bases in between. The CDR3 runs to 11 residues. Germline CDR1 is DFQATT and CDR2 is SNEGSKA (reference sequence). The study reverse transcribed the entire isolated RNA, so it sequenced expressed TCRB transcripts. The repertoire was sequenced with immunoSEQ multiplex PCR; TCRdb's copy has only in-frame clones and lacks some. In the table there are hundreds of thousands of clones, around 16% of which are singletons. Sequenced input: naive CD4+ T cells from blood. The receptor comes from a man between 18 and 29 years old in good health. V usage is TRBV20-1 and J usage is TRBJ2-1; D unresolved. CDR3 DNA: TGCAGTGCTAGTGCAAGTTTTGAGCAGTTCTTC. It specifies CSASASFEQFF.